These 18 T cell receptor beta chains came from one sample sequenced in a study of T cells in Graves' hyperthyroidism and ophthalmopathy. RNA transcripts yielded amplified TCR beta CDR3 regions. Primed by the HTBI set, a first-round RT-PCR was run on the TCR CDR3. TCRdb ran MiXCR on the multiplex PCR reads and lists one entry per CDR3 protein. The sample lists about 50,000 distinct CDR3 sequences, 45% to 50% occurring once. Sequenced input: peripheral blood or thyroid tissue (not recorded which). These receptor sequences come from a woman aged 50 to 60 with Graves' hyperthyroidism.

This clonotype has at least ten counts. CDR3 nucleotide sequence: TGTGCCAGCTCACCGGTAACAGGGGGTTACGAGCAGTACTTC. Protein sequence: CASSPVTGGYEQYF. The chain links TRBV18 to TRBJ2-7; 8 positions agree with TRBD1. Trimming at V came to 3 bases and at J to 4 bases, leaving 5 bases not matched to a gene. This CDR3 spans 14 amino acids. Looked up from germline, CDR1 is KGHSH and CDR2 is LQKENI. Full variable domain (outside the CDR3, taken from reference TRBV18 and TRBJ2-7): NAGVMQNPRHLVRRRGQEARLRCSPMKGHSHVYWYRQLPEEGLKFMVYLQKENIIDESGMPKERFSAEFPKEGPSILRIQQVVRGDSAAYFCASSPVTGGYEQYFGPGTRLTVT.

Judged by abundance, this clonotype is medium-sized. The chain recombines TRBV2 with TRBJ1-1, with unresolved D. Germline-derived CDR1 and CDR2 are SNHLY and FYNNEI. Trimming cost V 4 bases and J 7 bases, with 7 bases left between them. The CDR3 has 11 amino acids. The CDR3 DNA follows: TGTGCCAGCAGTGGACGGATTGAAGCTTTCTTT. It encodes CASSGRIEAFF. The full variable domain, in which reference TRBV2 and TRBJ1-1 provide the parts outside the CDR3, is EPEVTQTPSHQVTQMGQEVILRCVPISNHLYFYWYRQILGQKVEFLVSFYNNEISEKSEIFDDQFSVERPDGSNFTLKIRSTKLEDSAMYFCASSGRIEAFFGQGTRLTVV.

This clonotype occurred many times. The chain couples TRBV6-2 or TRBV6-3 to TRBJ2-5, with 12 nucleotides matching TRBD2. J gave up 2 bases and V 5 bases, and 3 bases lay outside the gene matches. CDR1 MNHEY and CDR2 SVGEGT come from the germline V gene. The CDR3 spans 15 residues. CDR3: CASSPGLAGQETQYF. Here the CDR3 DNA reads TGTGCCAGCAGTCCCGGACTAGCGGGACAAGAGACCCAGTACTTC.

This clonotype was counted many times. J is TRBJ2-2 and V is TRBV7-3; TRBD1 is a possible D gene (6 bases). Germline-derived CDR1 and CDR2 are SGHTA and FQGTGA. The CDR3 has 13 residues. Trimming took 6 bases from V and 4 from J, leaving 9 bases between them. The DNA of the CDR3 is TGTGCCAGCAGACAGGGCCCCACCGGGGAGCTGTTTTTT. Protein sequence: CASRQGPTGELFF.

CDR3 region: CATSSPRGGLNQPQHF. The CDR3 DNA reads TGTGCCACCAGCAGCCCCCGAGGGGGGCTAAATCAGCCCCAGCATTTT. The chain uses TRBV15 and TRBJ1-5, with D tentatively TRBD1 (6 bases). V gave up 3 bases and J gave up 4 bases, with 16 bases separating them. CDR3 length: 16 amino acids. The germline CDR1 and CDR2 sequences are LNHNV and YYDKDF (reference sequence).

This clonotype has a count of ten or more. The chain combines TRBV4-2 with TRBJ2-7; 10 bases are shared with TRBD1. The CDR3 runs 19 residues. The germline CDR1 and CDR2 sequences are LGHNA and YNFKEQ. V gave up 4 bases and J gave up 3 bases; unmatched junction bases: 18. CDR3 residues: CASSRTPGQGRLAHYEQYF. CDR3 DNA sequence: TGTGCCAGCAGCCGGACTCCGGGACAGGGGCGGCTAGCCCACTACGAGCAGTACTTC.

This clonotype was seen repeatedly, ten times or more. The chain combines TRBV20-1 with TRBJ2-2; D possibly uses TRBD1 or TRBD2 (5 bases each). The ends were cut back, 5 bases at V and 0 bases at J, with 7 bases in the middle. CDR3 length equals 13 residues. CDR1 and CDR2 (germline): DFQATT, SNEGSKA (reference sequence). CDR3 in DNA: TGCAGTGCTGGGGACCCGAACACCGGGGAGCTGTTTTTT. Amino acids: CSAGDPNTGELFF.

The sample holds one count of this clonotype. V and J are TRBV10-3 and TRBJ1-2, with D possibly TRBD1 on 6 matching bases. Trimming left V 7 bases short and J 6 bases short, with 9 bases between. The CDR3 runs 11 residues. Germline V lookup: CDR1 ENHRY, CDR2 SYGVKD. As DNA, the CDR3 is TGTGCCATCAATAGGGGGGATGGCTACACCTTC. The encoded protein is CAINRGDGYTF.

This clonotype has a count of ten or more. The chain recombines TRBV20-1 with TRBJ2-5; TRBD2 aligns across 13 bases. Germline loops: CDR1 DFQATT, CDR2 SNEGSKA (reference sequence). V lost 6 bases and J lost 5; bases outside the gene matches: 9. The CDR3 sequence is 15 residues long. For the CDR3, the DNA is TGCAGTGCCTACGGACTAGCGGGAGCCCGGGAGACCCAGTACTTC. It specifies CSAYGLAGARETQYF.

This clonotype appeared a few times. The rearrangement uses TRBV3-1 and TRBJ2-7; no firm D call. Trimming took off 4 bases at V and 1 base at J, with 2 bases between the two ends. CDR1 and CDR2 from the germline V gene are LGHDT and YNNKEL (reference sequence). CDR3 size: 11 residues. CDR3 sequence reads: CASSRSYEQYF. DNA for the CDR3: TGTGCCAGCAGCCGTTCCTACGAGCAGTACTTC.

This clonotype appeared many times. This rearrangement joins TRBV5-1 to TRBJ1-2; 10 bases are a match to TRBD1. CDR3 size: 14 residues. Per the germline V gene, CDR1 is SGHRS and CDR2 is YFSETQ. V was clipped by 4 bases and J by 4 bases; unmatched bases: 4. The CDR3 loop reads CASSKGQGSYGYTF. The DNA for the CDR3 is TGCGCCAGCAGCAAGGGACAGGGGAGCTATGGCTACACCTTC.

This clonotype has a count of ten or more. The rearrangement joins TRBV20-1 to TRBJ2-5; 10 positions agree with TRBD2. In germline, CDR1 is DFQATT, CDR2 SNEGSKA (reference sequence). The CDR3 runs 17 residues. The V segment lost 3 bases and the J segment 6 bases; nucleotides outside the gene matches: 16. This CDR3 is CSASSFPSGRARKTQYF. The CDR3 DNA is TGCAGTGCTAGTTCGTTCCCGAGCGGGAGGGCCCGGAAGACCCAGTACTTC.

This clonotype was detected many times. The J gene is TRBJ2-7, the V gene TRBV6-5; TRBD1 might be the D (7 bases). V shed 2 bases and J shed 7 bases, with 12 bases lying between them. CDR1 MNHEY and CDR2 SVGAGI come from the germline V gene. The length of the CDR3 is 13 residues. The CDR3 DNA reads TGTGCCAGCAGTTACGAGGGGGCGGGAGAGCAGTACTTC. Protein sequence: CASSYEGAGEQYF.

This clonotype was counted at least ten times. The V and J genes are TRBV12-3 or TRBV12-4 and TRBJ2-5; D is uncertain. V gave up 3 bases and J gave up 7 bases, with 12 bases separating them. The CDR3 contains 13 residues. Here the CDR3 DNA reads TGTGCCAGCAGTTTTCCCCAGTTGGGGACCCAGTACTTC. Amino acid sequence: CASSFPQLGTQYF.

The genes are TRBV20-1 and TRBJ2-7, with TRBD1 matching 9 bases. Per germline, CDR1 DFQATT and CDR2 SNEGSKA (reference sequence). CDR3 length: 14 amino acids. V was clipped by 4 bases and J by 2 bases; unmatched bases: 6. CDR3 amino acids: CSATPGTGPYEQYF. CDR3 sequence (DNA): TGCAGTGCTACTCCCGGGACAGGGCCCTACGAGCAGTACTTC.

This clonotype has at least ten counts. The chain recombines TRBV11-2 with TRBJ1-6; D unclear. Trimming pared 2 bases from V and 9 bases from J, leaving 8 bases between. This CDR3 is built from 13 residues. Germline V gives CDR1 SGHAT, CDR2 FQNNGV. CDR3 nucleotides: TGTGCCAGCAGCTTATCCCTGAGTTCACCCCTCCACTTT. It translates to CASSLSLSSPLHF.

The table lists this clonotype with a few counts. The genes are TRBV7-6 and TRBJ2-1, with 7 bases lining up with TRBD2. The CDR3 extends over 15 amino acids. The germline CDR1 and CDR2 sequences are SGHVS and FNYEAQ. With V trimmed by 1 base and J by 5 bases, 5 bases remained unmatched. In DNA form, the CDR3 reads TGTGCCAGCAGCTTAGAATGGGGGGGACACAATGAGCAGTTCTTC. Protein: CASSLEWGGHNEQFF.

The sample holds a few counts of this clonotype. The chain has TRBV28 and TRBJ1-2, with D perhaps TRBD1 (5 bases). The CDR3 runs 13 residues. Germline V gene sequence: CDR1 MDHEN, CDR2 SYDVKM. Trimming removed 2 bases from V and 4 bases from J, with 8 bases in between. CDR3 nucleotide sequence: TGTGCCAGCAGTTTAACGGGGGGCTATGGCTACACCTTC. This encodes CASSLTGGYGYTF.